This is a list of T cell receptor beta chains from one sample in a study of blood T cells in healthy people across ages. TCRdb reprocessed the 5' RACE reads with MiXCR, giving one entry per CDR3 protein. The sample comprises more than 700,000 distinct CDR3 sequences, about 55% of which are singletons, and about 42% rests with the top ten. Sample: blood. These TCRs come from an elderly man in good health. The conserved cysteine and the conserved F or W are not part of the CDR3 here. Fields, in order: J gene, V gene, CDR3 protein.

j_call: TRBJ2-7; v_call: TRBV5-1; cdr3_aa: ASSLSADLPMTEQY
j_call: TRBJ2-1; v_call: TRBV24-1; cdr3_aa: ATSDRSGRASYNEQF
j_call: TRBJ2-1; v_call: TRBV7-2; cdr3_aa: ASSRRTSGRNEQF
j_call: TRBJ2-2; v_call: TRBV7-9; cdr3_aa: ASSPGGLAGRRLVGELF
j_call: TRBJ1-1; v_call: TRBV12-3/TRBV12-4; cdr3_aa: ASSEPRTGEGNTEAF
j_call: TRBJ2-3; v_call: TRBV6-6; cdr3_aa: ASSISSGTRTDTQY
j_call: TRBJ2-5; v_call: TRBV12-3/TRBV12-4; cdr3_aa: ASSLGVRASSRETQY
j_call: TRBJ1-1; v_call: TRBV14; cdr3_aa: ASSSRGLNTEAF
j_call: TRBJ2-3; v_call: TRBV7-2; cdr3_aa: ASSSQPSGRGRYAY
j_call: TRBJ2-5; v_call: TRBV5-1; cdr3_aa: ASSPLSSGSQETQY
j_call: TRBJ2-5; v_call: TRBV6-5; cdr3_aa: ASSYSGTSGRAVETQY
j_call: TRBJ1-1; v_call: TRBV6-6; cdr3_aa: ASSYSNRGLSTEAF
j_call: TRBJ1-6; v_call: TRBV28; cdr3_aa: ASSGRVNSPLH
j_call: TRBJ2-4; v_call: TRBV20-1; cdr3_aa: SARGQAKNIQY
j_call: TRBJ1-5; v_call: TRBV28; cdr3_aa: ASSLWKAGAGPAQH
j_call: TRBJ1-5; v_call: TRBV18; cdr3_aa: ASSRGQGPNQPQH
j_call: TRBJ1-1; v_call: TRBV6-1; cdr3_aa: ASTDGATEAF
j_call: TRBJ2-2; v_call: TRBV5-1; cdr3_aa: ASSASGTNTGELF
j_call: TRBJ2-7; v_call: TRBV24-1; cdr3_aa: ATSGVVGEQY
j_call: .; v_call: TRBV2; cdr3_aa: ASSDAGGDRGFYEQY
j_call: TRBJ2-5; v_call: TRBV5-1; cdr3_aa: ASSRQGAEETQY
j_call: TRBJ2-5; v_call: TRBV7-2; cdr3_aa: ASSLERQETQY
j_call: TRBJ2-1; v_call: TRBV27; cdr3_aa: ASSTRTAKRPWYSDEQF
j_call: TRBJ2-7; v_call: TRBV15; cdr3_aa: ATSRDKGGTGDEQY
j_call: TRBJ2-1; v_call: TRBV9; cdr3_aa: ASSGQGVGLAYNEQF
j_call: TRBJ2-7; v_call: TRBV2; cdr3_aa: ASSDQGYYEQY
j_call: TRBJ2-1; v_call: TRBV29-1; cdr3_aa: SVETGGTVQEEQF
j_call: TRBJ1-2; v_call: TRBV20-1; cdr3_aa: SAREDRDYGYT
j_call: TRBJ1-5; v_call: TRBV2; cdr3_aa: ASRAPGARNQPQH
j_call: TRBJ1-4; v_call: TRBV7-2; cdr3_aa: ASSRGAPGYEKLF
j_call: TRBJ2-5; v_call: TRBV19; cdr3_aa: ASSKIGLETQY
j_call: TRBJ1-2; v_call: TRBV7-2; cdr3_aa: ASSLPQGAGYGYT
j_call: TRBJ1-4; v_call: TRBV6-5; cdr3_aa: ASSYHLRRDRALLNEKLF
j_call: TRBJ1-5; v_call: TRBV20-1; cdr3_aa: SAVNRAGNQPQH
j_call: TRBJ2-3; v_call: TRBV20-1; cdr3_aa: RVWDSGSTDTQY
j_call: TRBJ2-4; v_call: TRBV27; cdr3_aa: ASSKTAGVTQY
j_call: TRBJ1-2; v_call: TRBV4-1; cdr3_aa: ASSHLGAGRLSGYT
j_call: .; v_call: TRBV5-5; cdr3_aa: ASSGGVPYEQY
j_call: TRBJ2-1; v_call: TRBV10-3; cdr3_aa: AISGQMGSSYNEQF
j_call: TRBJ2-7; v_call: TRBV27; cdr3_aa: ASSLRVAGTYEQY
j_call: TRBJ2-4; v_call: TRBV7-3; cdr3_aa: ASSLGGGFGDIQY
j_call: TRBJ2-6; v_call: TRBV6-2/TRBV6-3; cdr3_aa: ASSSLAGVSDGANVLT
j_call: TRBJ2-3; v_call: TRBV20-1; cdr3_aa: SAPDPSTDTQY
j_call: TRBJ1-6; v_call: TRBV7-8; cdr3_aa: ASSLGRVRSTNSPLH
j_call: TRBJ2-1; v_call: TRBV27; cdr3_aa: ASSFLGLQGDEQF
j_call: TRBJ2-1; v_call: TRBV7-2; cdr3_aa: ASSPRTSPWSYNEQF
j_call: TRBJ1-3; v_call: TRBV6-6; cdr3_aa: ASSPTGPGNTIY
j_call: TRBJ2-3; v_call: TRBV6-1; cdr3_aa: ATSLGEGDTQY
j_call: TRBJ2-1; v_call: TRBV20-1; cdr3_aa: SARPGQGSNEQF
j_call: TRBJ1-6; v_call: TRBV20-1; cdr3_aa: SARGAGLGNNSPLH
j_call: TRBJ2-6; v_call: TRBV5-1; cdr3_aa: ASSLAAGGASGANVLT
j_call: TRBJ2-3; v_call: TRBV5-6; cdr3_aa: ASTFATSDLKY